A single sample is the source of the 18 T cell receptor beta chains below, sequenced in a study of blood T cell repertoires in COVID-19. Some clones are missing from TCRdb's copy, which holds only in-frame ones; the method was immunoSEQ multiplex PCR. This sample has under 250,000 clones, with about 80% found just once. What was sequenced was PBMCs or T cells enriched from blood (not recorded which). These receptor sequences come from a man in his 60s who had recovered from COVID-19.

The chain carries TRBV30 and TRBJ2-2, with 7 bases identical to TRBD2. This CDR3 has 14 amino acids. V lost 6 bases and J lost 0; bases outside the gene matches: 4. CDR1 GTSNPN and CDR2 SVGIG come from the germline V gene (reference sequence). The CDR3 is CACRGVANTGELFF. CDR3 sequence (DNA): TGTGCCTGTCGGGGGGTAGCGAACACCGGGGAGCTGTTTTTT.

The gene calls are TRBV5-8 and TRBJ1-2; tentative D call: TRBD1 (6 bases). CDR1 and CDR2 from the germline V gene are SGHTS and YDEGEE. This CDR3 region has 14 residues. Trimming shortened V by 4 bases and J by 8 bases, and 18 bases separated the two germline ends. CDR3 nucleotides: TGTGCCAGCAGCAGACGAGGGAGGGGGGACGGCTACACCTTC. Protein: CASSRRGRGDGYTF. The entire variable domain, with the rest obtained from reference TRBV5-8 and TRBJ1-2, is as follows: EAGVTQSPTHLIKTRGQQATLRCSPISGHTSVYWYQQALGLGLQFLLWYDEGEERNRGNFPPRFSGRQFPNYSSELNVNALELEDSALYLCASSRRGRGDGYTFGSGTRLTVV.

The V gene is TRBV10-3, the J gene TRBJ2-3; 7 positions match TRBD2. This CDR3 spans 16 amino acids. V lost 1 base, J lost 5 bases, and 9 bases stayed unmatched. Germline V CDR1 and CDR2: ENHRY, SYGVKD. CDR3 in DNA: TGTGCCATCAGTGAGTTAAGTCGAGCGGGGCAAGATACGCAGTATTTT. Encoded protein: CAISELSRAGQDTQYF.

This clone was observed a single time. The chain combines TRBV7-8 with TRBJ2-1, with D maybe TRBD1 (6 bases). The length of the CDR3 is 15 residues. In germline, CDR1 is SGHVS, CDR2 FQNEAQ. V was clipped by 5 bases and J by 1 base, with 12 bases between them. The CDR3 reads CASSLGQISYNEQFF. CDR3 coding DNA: TGTGCCAGCAGCCTAGGACAGATATCCTACAATGAGCAGTTCTTC.

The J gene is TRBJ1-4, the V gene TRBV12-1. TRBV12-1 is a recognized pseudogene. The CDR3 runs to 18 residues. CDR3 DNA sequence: TGTGCCAGCAGCAGTGCCTCGGGGGGCTATGCAACTAATGAAAAACTGTTTTTT. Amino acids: CASSSASGGYATNEKLFF.

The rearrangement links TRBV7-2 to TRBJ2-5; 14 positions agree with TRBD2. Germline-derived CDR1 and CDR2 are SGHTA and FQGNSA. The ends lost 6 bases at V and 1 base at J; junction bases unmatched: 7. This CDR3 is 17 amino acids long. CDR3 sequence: CASRSGTSGGPQETQYF. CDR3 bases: TGTGCCAGCAGATCCGGGACTAGCGGGGGCCCCCAAGAGACCCAGTACTTC. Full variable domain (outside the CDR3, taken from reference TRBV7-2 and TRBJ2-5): GAGVSQSPSNKVTEKGKDVELRCDPISGHTALYWYRQSLGQGLEFLIYFQGNSAPDKSGLPSDRFSAERTGGSVSTLTIQRTQQEDSAVYLCASRSGTSGGPQETQYFGPGTRLLVL.

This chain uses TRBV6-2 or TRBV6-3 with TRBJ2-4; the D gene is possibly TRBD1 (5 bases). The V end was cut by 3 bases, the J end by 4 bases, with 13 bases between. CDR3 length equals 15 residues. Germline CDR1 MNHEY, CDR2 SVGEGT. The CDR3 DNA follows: TGTGCCAGCAGTTATTGGGCAGGGAAGAAAAACATTCAGTACTTC. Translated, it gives CASSYWAGKKNIQYF.

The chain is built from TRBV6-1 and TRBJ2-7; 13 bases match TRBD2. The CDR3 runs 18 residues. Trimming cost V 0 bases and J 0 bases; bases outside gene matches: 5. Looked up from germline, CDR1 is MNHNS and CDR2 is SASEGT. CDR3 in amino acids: CASSEATSGGLGSYEQYF. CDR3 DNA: TGTGCCAGCAGTGAAGCGACTAGCGGGGGGCTCGGCTCCTACGAGCAGTACTTC.

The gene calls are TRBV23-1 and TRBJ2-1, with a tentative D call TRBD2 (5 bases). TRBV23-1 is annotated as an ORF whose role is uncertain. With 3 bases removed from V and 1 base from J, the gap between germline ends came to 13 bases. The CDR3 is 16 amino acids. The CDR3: CASSHCGFMSYNEQFF. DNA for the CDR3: TGCGCCAGCAGTCATTGCGGGTTTATGTCCTACAATGAGCAGTTCTTC.

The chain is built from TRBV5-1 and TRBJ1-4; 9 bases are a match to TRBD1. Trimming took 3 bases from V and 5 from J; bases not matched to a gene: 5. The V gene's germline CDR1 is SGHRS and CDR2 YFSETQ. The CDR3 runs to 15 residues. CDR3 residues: CASSSTGGRNEKLFF. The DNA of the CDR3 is TGCGCCAGCAGCTCGACAGGGGGTAGGAATGAAAAACTGTTTTTT. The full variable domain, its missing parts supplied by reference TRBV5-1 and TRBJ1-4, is KAGVTQTPRYLIKTRGQQVTLSCSPISGHRSVSWYQQTPGQGLQFLFEYFSETQRNKGNFPGRFSGRQFSNSRSEMNVSTLELGDSALYLCASSSTGGRNEKLFFGSGTQLSVL.

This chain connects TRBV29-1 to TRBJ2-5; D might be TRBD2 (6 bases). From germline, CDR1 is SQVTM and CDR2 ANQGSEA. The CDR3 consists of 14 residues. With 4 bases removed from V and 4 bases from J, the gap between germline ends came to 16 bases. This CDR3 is CSVVEFGGAETQYF. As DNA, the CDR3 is TGCAGCGTTGTCGAGTTCGGGGGTGCAGAGACCCAGTACTTC.

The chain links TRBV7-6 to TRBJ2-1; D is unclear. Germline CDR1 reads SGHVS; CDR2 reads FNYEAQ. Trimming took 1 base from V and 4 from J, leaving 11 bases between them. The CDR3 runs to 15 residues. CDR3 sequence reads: CASSLGSVSYNEQFF. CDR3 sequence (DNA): TGTGCCAGCAGCTTAGGCAGTGTCAGTTACAATGAGCAGTTCTTC.

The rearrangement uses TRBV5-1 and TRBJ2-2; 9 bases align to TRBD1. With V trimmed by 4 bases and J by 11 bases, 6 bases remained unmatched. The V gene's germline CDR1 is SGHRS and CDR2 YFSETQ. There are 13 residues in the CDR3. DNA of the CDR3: TGCGCCAGCAGCGGGACAGGGCAAGAAGAGCTGTTTTTT. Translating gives CASSGTGQEELFF.

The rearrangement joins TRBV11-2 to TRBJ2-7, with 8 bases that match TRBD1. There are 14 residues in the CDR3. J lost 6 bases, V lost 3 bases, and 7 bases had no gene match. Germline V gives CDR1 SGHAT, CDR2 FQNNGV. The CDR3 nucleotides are TGTGCCAGCAGCTTTGGAAACAGGGGGATCGAGCAGTACTTC. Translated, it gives CASSFGNRGIEQYF.

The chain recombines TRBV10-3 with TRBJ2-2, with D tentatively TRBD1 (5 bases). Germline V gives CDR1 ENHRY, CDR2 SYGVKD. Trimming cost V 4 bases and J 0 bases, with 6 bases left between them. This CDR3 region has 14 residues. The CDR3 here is CAISGQSNTGELFF. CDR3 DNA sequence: TGTGCCATCAGTGGACAGTCGAACACCGGGGAGCTGTTTTTT.

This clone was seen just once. CDR3 sequence reads: CASSIGGLDNEQFF. CDR3 DNA sequence: TGTGCCAGTAGTATCGGGGGGCTGGACAATGAGCAGTTCTTC. The chain carries TRBV19 and TRBJ2-1; possibly TRBD2 for D (7 bases). CDR1 and CDR2 (germline): LNHDA, SQIVND (reference sequence). V was trimmed by 3 bases and J by 5 bases, leaving 11 bases between them. The CDR3 has 14 residues.

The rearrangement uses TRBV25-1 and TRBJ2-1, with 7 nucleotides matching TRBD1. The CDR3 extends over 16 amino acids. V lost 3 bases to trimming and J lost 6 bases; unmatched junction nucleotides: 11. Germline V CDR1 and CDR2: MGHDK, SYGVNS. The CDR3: CASSESGQPRGNEQFF. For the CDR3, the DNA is TGTGCCAGCAGTGAGTCGGGACAGCCTAGGGGCAATGAGCAGTTCTTC.

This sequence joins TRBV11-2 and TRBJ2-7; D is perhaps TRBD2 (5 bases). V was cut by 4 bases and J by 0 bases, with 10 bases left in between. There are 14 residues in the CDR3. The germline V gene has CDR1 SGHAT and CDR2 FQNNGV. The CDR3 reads CASSSSGPSYEQYF. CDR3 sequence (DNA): TGTGCCAGCAGCTCGAGCGGCCCCTCCTACGAGCAGTACTTC.